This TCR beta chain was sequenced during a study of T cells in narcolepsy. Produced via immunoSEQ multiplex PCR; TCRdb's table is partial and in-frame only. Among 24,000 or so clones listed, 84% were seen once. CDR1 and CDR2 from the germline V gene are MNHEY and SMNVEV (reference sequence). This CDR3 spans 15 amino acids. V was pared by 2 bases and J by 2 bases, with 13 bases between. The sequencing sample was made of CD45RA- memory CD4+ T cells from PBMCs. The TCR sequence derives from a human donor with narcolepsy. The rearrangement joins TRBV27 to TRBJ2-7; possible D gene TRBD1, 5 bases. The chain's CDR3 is CASSLSPAGTYEQYF. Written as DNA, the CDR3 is TGTGCCAGCAGTTTAAGCCCAGCAGGGACCTACGAGCAGTACTTC.